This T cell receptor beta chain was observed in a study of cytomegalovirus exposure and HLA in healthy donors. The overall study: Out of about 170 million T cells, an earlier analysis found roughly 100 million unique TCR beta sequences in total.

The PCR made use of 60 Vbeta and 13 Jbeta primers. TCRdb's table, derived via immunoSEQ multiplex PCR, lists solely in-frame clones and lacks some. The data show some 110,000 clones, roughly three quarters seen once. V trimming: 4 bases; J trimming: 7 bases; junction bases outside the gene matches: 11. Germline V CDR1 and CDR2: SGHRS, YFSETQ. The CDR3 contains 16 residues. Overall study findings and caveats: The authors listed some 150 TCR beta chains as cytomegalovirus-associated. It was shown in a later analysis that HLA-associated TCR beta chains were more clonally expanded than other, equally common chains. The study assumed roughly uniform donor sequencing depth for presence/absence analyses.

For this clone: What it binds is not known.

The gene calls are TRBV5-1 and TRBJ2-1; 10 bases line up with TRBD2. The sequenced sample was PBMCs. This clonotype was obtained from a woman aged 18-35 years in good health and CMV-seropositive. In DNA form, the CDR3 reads TGCGCCAGCAGCAGGATGGTAGCGGGAGGTGGGAATGAGCAGTTCTTC. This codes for CASSRMVAGGGNEQFF.